This TCR beta chain was found in a study of cytomegalovirus exposure and HLA in healthy donors. Study conclusions and caveats: Productive status was seen about 90% or about 30% of the time for most TCR beta V segments in an earlier analysis. Using the classifier, cytomegalovirus status was reportedly diagnosed with high specificity and sensitivity. Certain sequence variants were highly shared and formed a cluster, and this cluster was likely a sequencing artifact.

Although they were nominally healthy when sampled, donors likely had unrecorded immune exposures. From germline, CDR1 is MNHEY and CDR2 SMNVEV (reference sequence). The CDR3 covers 14 residues. The V gene lost 4 bases and the J gene lost 6 bases, with 15 bases spanning the gap. PCR used 60 Vbeta primers and 13 Jbeta primers. Profiling relied on immunoSEQ multiplex PCR, and the TCRdb table lists in-frame clones only, not all of them. The sample holds fewer than 85,000 clones. Comments on this clone: Its antigen remains unidentified.

The chain is built from TRBV27 and TRBJ1-1, with a weak D call TRBD1 (6 bases). The clonotype was recovered from a middle-aged woman in good health and CMV-seropositive. Sequenced material: PBMCs. CDR3 in DNA: TGTGCCAGCAGTTCCCCGGGGGGGCGGTCTGAAGCTTTCTTT. Protein product: CASSSPGGRSEAFF.